This T cell receptor (beta chain) originates from a study of T-cell reconstitution after alpha-beta-depleted transplantation in children. Findings of the study overall: Fresh T-cell production supplied most of the T-cell counts and diversity seen one year after transplant. Several hundred graft clones that had expanded were reportedly the source of alpha-beta T cells about two months after transplant.

As it was prepared, the TCRbeta library received unique molecular identifiers. Via MiXCR, TCRdb re-called the PCR reads, giving one row per CDR3 protein. The sample contains 98,000 or so distinct CDR3 sequences, around 6.4% of which appear only once. This clonotype has only a few counts. The antigen is undetermined. V was trimmed by 6 bases and J by 5 bases, leaving 22 bases between them. The CDR3 extends over 16 amino acids. CDR1 is MDHEN, CDR2 SYDVKM, per germline. The chain is built from TRBV28 and TRBJ2-5, with D perhaps matching TRBD2 (5 bases). The TCR originated in a male patient aged 2 to 10 who had a stem cell transplant for acute lymphoblastic leukemia, so the T cells may come from the graft donor. The specimen comprised PBMCs, mostly from graft donor cells, sampled 360 days after TCRalphabeta/CD19-depleted stem cell transplant. The CDR3 nucleotides are TGTGCCAGCAGCCCCGGCGGGCCCCTGGTGTGGGAGACCCAGTACTTC. Translation gives CASSPGGPLVWETQYF. Filled out from reference TRBV28 and TRBJ2-5, the complete variable domain reads DVKVTQSSRYLVKRTGEKVFLECVQDMDHENMFWYRQDPGLGLRLIYFSYDVKMKEKGDIPEGYSVSREKKERFSLILESASTNQTSMYLCASSPGGPLVWETQYFGPGTRLLVL.